The next 29 T cell receptor beta chains were all read from a single sample in a study of blood T cell repertoires in COVID-19. The data were produced by immunoSEQ multiplex PCR, yet TCRdb's version contains in-frame clones alone and is incomplete. The table has 240,000 or so clones, around 89% seen once. The specimen sequenced was PBMCs or T cells enriched from blood (not recorded which). The origin of the receptors is a man aged 35 to 55 who had recovered from COVID-19.

This clone was recorded at least ten times. The V gene is TRBV6-1, the J gene TRBJ2-1; TRBD2 agrees at 12 bases. The CDR3 loop spans 15 amino acids. Per germline, CDR1 MNHNS and CDR2 SASEGT. V gave up 2 bases and J gave up 4 bases; unmatched junction bases: 0. The DNA for the CDR3 is TGTGCCAGCAGTGAACTAGCGGGGGGGTACAATGAGCAGTTCTTC. It encodes CASSELAGGYNEQFF.

This rearrangement joins TRBV23-1 to TRBJ1-5; perhaps TRBD1 as D (6 bases). TRBV23-1 is an ORF; its function is uncertain. The V end was cut by 2 bases, the J end by 1 base, with 15 bases between. This CDR3 region has 17 residues. CDR3 residues: CASSQPKTRGSNQPQHF. The CDR3 DNA reads TGCGCCAGCAGTCAACCAAAGACCAGGGGAAGCAATCAGCCCCAGCATTTT.

The chain is built from TRBV7-3 and TRBJ2-1, with a possible D match to TRBD2 (5 bases). Germline V gene data show CDR1 as SGHTA and CDR2 as FQGTGA. This CDR3 region has 11 residues. The germline V and J ends were trimmed by 6 bases and 15 bases, with 15 bases remaining between them. CDR3 sequence (DNA): TGTGCCAGCAGGGAAGAGGGTATGTGGTTCTTC. Encoded protein: CASREEGMWFF. Looking up the rest from reference TRBV7-3 and TRBJ2-1 gives the full variable domain: GAGVSQTPSNKVTEKGKYVELRCDPISGHTALYWYRQSLGQGPEFLIYFQGTGAADDSGLPNDRFFAVRPEGSVSTLKIQRTERGDSAVYLCASREEGMWFFGPGTRLTVL.

This chain uses TRBV28 with TRBJ2-7; 8 bases align to TRBD1. V shed 6 bases, J shed 1 base, and the junction held 8 bases outside the gene matches. The CDR3 has 15 residues. The germline CDR1 and CDR2 sequences are MDHEN and SYDVKM. In nucleotides, the CDR3 is TGTGCCAGCAGGCAAACCGGGACAGGATCCTACGAGCAGTACTTC. Amino acids: CASRQTGTGSYEQYF.

This chain joins TRBV18 and TRBJ1-1; a weak D match, TRBD1 (6 bases). V lost 4 bases to trimming and J lost 3 bases, with 18 bases between them. The CDR3 runs to 16 residues. Germline CDR1 is KGHSH and CDR2 is LQKENI. CDR3 sequence reads: CASSRFGRRGDTEAFF. The CDR3, as DNA: TGTGCCAGCTCACGATTCGGTCGCAGGGGAGACACTGAAGCTTTCTTT.

The genes are TRBV11-2 and TRBJ2-7, with TRBD1 matching over 7 bases. This CDR3 is 17 amino acids long. Germline V gene lookup returns CDR1 SGHAT and CDR2 FQNNGV. Losses at the gene ends were 0 bases for V and 2 bases for J; bases not matched to a gene: 10. CDR3 loop: CASSLERGQGPTYEQYF. The CDR3 DNA is TGTGCCAGCAGCTTAGAGAGGGGGCAGGGCCCTACCTACGAGCAGTACTTC.

The gene calls are TRBV29-1 and TRBJ2-3; 7 positions match TRBD1. The CDR3 is 14 residues long. The ends lost 8 bases at V and 1 base at J; junction bases unmatched: 9. The germline V gene encodes CDR1 SQVTM and CDR2 ANQGSEA. The CDR3 loop is CSTRSDRGTDTQYF. For the CDR3, the DNA is TGCAGCACGCGTAGTGACAGGGGCACAGATACGCAGTATTTT.

The chain recombines TRBV15 with TRBJ1-6; D is uncertain. The V gene's germline CDR1 is LNHNV and CDR2 YYDKDF (reference sequence). The V end was cut by 1 base, the J end by 6 bases, with 16 bases between. The CDR3 length is 17 residues. Written as DNA, the CDR3 is TGTGCCACCAGCAGAGGTTACACTGCAGGAACTAATTCACCCCTCCACTTT. Encoded protein: CATSRGYTAGTNSPLHF.

The V and J genes are TRBV7-3 and TRBJ2-1; 9 bases are a match to TRBD2. The V gene's germline CDR1 is SGHTA and CDR2 FQGTGA. The CDR3 covers 21 residues. J gave up 3 bases and V 1 base, and 19 bases lay outside the gene matches. CDR3 protein: CASSLRAGSGRRALVYNEQFF. The DNA for the CDR3 is TGTGCCAGCAGCTTAAGGGCAGGTAGCGGGAGAAGGGCTCTGGTCTACAATGAGCAGTTCTTC.

The chain has TRBV29-1 and TRBJ1-3; the D is unclear. V lost 4 bases to trimming and J lost 2 bases, with 9 bases between them. Germline CDR1 SQVTM, CDR2 ANQGSEA. The CDR3 loop spans 13 amino acids. CDR3 amino acids: CSVARGTGNTIYF. The DNA of the CDR3 is TGCAGCGTTGCGAGAGGGACTGGAAACACCATATATTTT.

A word on this clone: This same CDR3 is encoded by further DNA sequences in the sample. J is TRBJ2-7 and V is TRBV5-8, with TRBD2 matching over 7 bases. This CDR3 has 14 amino acids. Germline V gene sequence: CDR1 SGHTS, CDR2 YDEGEE. J was trimmed by 1 base and V by 2 bases; bases with no gene match: 3. This chain's CDR3 is CASSLRGVSYEQYF. DNA of the CDR3: TGTGCCAGCAGCTTACGGGGGGTTTCCTACGAGCAGTACTTC.

CDR3 loop: CASSTGISSYNEQFF. The CDR3 DNA sequence: TGTGCCAGTAGTACCGGGATCTCCTCCTACAATGAGCAGTTCTTC. The rearrangement joins TRBV19 to TRBJ2-1; D is perhaps TRBD2 (5 bases). Trimming removed 4 bases at V and 0 bases at J, with 10 bases between. Germline assignment: CDR1 LNHDA and CDR2 SQIVND (reference sequence). This CDR3 has 15 amino acids. Based on the CDR3 plus reference TRBV19 and TRBJ2-1, the full variable domain is DGGITQSPKYLFRKEGQNVTLSCEQNLNHDAMYWYRQDPGQGLRLIYYSQIVNDFQKGDIAEGYSVSREKKESFPLTVTSAQKNPTAFYLCASSTGISSYNEQFFGPGTRLTVL.

The chain employs TRBV4-1 and TRBJ2-5; perhaps TRBD2 as D (5 bases). Germline loops: CDR1 MGHRA, CDR2 YSYEKL. This CDR3 comprises 21 residues. With 1 base removed from V and 2 bases from J, the gap between germline ends came to 29 bases. The DNA for the CDR3 is TGCGCCAGCAGCCAAGGTTACTCTCCCGGATCCGGCACTCTAGCTCAAGAGACCCAGTACTTC. Translating it yields CASSQGYSPGSGTLAQETQYF.

V usage is TRBV5-1 and J usage is TRBJ1-2, with unresolved D. CDR1 SGHRS and CDR2 YFSETQ come from the germline V gene. The CDR3 runs to 17 residues. The V end was cut by 0 bases, the J end by 2 bases, with 17 bases between. In nucleotides, the CDR3 is TGCGCCAGCAGCTTGGTGCCGGGAATCCTTTGGAACTATGGCTACACCTTC. The encoded protein is CASSLVPGILWNYGYTF.

The chain links TRBV15 to TRBJ2-1; 7 bases match TRBD2. CDR3 length: 17 residues. V was clipped by 0 bases and J by 0 bases; unmatched bases: 5. CDR1 is LNHNV and CDR2 is YYDKDF in the germline V gene (reference sequence). The CDR3 here is CATSRDPGTTSYNEQFF. CDR3 in DNA: TGTGCCACCAGCAGAGATCCCGGGACTACCTCCTACAATGAGCAGTTCTTC.

The rearrangement joins TRBV5-4 to TRBJ2-5; 7 nucleotides align to TRBD2. There are 14 residues in the CDR3. After removal of 1 base from V and 2 bases from J, the junction contained 2 bases not matched to a gene. Germline V gene sequence: CDR1 SGHNT, CDR2 YYREEE (reference sequence). The CDR3 DNA reads as TGTGCCAGCAGCTTGACTAGCGTACAAGAGACCCAGTACTTC. Residues: CASSLTSVQETQYF.

The chain links TRBV12-3 or TRBV12-4 to TRBJ2-7; weak D call: TRBD2 (6 bases). The V end was cut by 1 base, the J end by 7 bases, with 11 bases between. The CDR3 length is 13 residues. This CDR3 reads CASSLGLAREQYF. The CDR3 region has the DNA TGTGCCAGCAGTTTAGGGCTAGCGAGGGAGCAGTACTTC.

V gene TRBV13 combines with J gene TRBJ2-5, with 9 bases lining up with TRBD1. This CDR3 is 15 amino acids long. V was clipped by 5 bases and J by 4 bases; unmatched bases: 8. CDR1 and CDR2 from the germline V gene are PRHDT and FYEKMQ (reference sequence). The chain's CDR3 is CASSPGDRVGETQYF. CDR3 DNA sequence: TGTGCCAGCAGCCCCGGGGACAGGGTGGGAGAGACCCAGTACTTC.

V and J are TRBV7-3 and TRBJ2-2; 8 nucleotides match TRBD1. Germline CDR1 reads SGHTA; CDR2 reads FQGTGA. V trimming: 2 bases; J trimming: 5 bases; junction bases outside the gene matches: 10. CDR3 length: 17 residues. The CDR3, as DNA: TGTGCCAGCAGCTTACTAGGGACAGGCCCTAGAACCGGGGAGCTGTTTTTT. Its protein is CASSLLGTGPRTGELFF.

This clone showed up just a few times. The chain combines TRBV9 with TRBJ2-7, with TRBD2 as a possible D gene (6 bases). The V gene lost 0 bases and the J gene lost 3 bases, with 7 bases spanning the gap. The CDR3 has 13 amino acids. The germline V gene encodes CDR1 SGDLS and CDR2 YYNGEE. CDR3 sequence (DNA): TGTGCCAGCAGCGTAGTGGGGGGCTACGAGCAGTACTTC. Translation gives CASSVVGGYEQYF.

The chain carries TRBV19 and TRBJ1-4; 9 bases match TRBD1. The CDR3 is made up of 15 amino acids. Germline lookup yields CDR1 LNHDA and CDR2 SQIVND (reference sequence). V lost 6 bases, J lost 6 bases, and 8 bases stayed unmatched. DNA of the CDR3: TGTGCCAGTAGACCGGCCGGGACAGGGTATGAAAAACTGTTTTTT. It encodes CASRPAGTGYEKLFF. The complete variable domain, with remaining parts taken from reference TRBV19 and TRBJ1-4, reads DGGITQSPKYLFRKEGQNVTLSCEQNLNHDAMYWYRQDPGQGLRLIYYSQIVNDFQKGDIAEGYSVSREKKESFPLTVTSAQKNPTAFYLCASRPAGTGYEKLFFGSGTQLSVL.

This clone is medium-sized (0.01 to 0.1%) in the sample. The genes are TRBV7-3 and TRBJ2-1, with 7 nucleotides matching TRBD2. This CDR3 is built from 14 residues. The germline V gene has CDR1 SGHTA and CDR2 FQGTGA. Trimming took 5 bases from V and 6 from J; bases not matched to a gene: 7. The CDR3 loop reads CASSPIAGVNEQFF. CDR3 DNA: TGTGCCAGCAGCCCCATTGCGGGGGTCAATGAGCAGTTCTTC.

V usage is TRBV11-3 and J usage is TRBJ2-2; D is possibly TRBD2 (6 bases). The V gene's germline CDR1 is SGHNT and CDR2 YENEEA. This CDR3 region has 16 residues. The V gene lost 3 bases and the J gene lost 3 bases, with 14 bases spanning the gap. CDR3 sequence: CASSLGYRRDTGELFF. CDR3 nucleotide sequence: TGTGCCAGCAGCTTGGGGTACCGGAGGGACACCGGGGAGCTGTTTTTT.

This clone showed up just once. The chain employs TRBV14 and TRBJ2-2; 12 positions match TRBD2. The CDR3 spans 19 residues. In germline, CDR1 is SGHDN, CDR2 FVKESK. Trimming at V came to 3 bases and at J to 2 bases, leaving 10 bases not matched to a gene. CDR3 bases: TGTGCCAGCAGCCAGGGGACTAGCGGGCCGCTAACAAACACCGGGGAGCTGTTTTTT. Encoded protein: CASSQGTSGPLTNTGELFF.

This sequence joins TRBV2 and TRBJ1-2, with a tentative D call TRBD1 (6 bases). Between the trimmed V and J ends, which lost 6 bases and 3 bases, there was a span of 11 bases. The CDR3 runs 13 residues. CDR1 is SNHLY and CDR2 is FYNNEI in the germline V gene. This CDR3 reads CASRSGGHYGYTF. The CDR3 nucleotides are TGTGCCAGCAGGTCGGGGGGCCACTATGGCTACACCTTC.

V and J are TRBV7-6 and TRBJ2-3, with D perhaps TRBD2 (6 bases). From germline, CDR1 is SGHVS and CDR2 FNYEAQ. V gave up 3 bases and J gave up 0 bases, with 19 bases separating them. The CDR3 consists of 18 residues. The CDR3: CASSFVPGGDFSTDTQYF. CDR3 nucleotide sequence: TGTGCCAGCAGCTTTGTACCGGGCGGGGACTTTAGCACAGATACGCAGTATTTT.

The chain is built from TRBV13 and TRBJ1-2; D may be TRBD1 (5 bases). Germline V gene data show CDR1 as PRHDT and CDR2 as FYEKMQ (reference sequence). CDR3 size: 16 residues. V lost 2 bases to trimming and J lost 4 bases, with 17 bases between them. Here the CDR3 DNA reads TGTGCCAGCAGCTTACGGCAGGGCCCGAGGTTCTATGGCTACACCTTC. It codes for CASSLRQGPRFYGYTF. The full variable domain, with the rest looked up from reference TRBV13 and TRBJ1-2, is AAGVIQSPRHLIKEKRETATLKCYPIPRHDTVYWYQQGPGQDPQFLISFYEKMQSDKGSIPDRFSAQQFSDYHSELNMSSLELGDSALYFCASSLRQGPRFYGYTFGSGTRLTVV.

This chain joins TRBV19 and TRBJ2-3, with TRBD1 matching over 7 bases. The germline V gene has CDR1 LNHDA and CDR2 SQIVND (reference sequence). The J segment lost 4 bases and the V segment lost 5 bases, leaving 3 bases of the junction unmatched. This CDR3 region has 13 residues. This CDR3 reads CASSVQGADTQYF. Written as DNA, the CDR3 is TGTGCCAGTAGTGTTCAGGGGGCAGATACGCAGTATTTT.

This chain links TRBV6-6 with TRBJ2-7; 12 bases agree with TRBD1. Germline CDR1 is MNHNY and CDR2 is SVGAGI (reference sequence). Trimming took 6 bases from V and 7 from J; bases not matched to a gene: 16. This CDR3 spans 17 amino acids. The DNA for the CDR3 is TGTGCCAGCAGACGAGATCCAACGGGACAGGGGGCTTTGGAGCAGTACTTC. Translating it yields CASRRDPTGQGALEQYF.